The next 9 T cell receptor beta chains were all read from a single sample in a study of T cells in Graves' hyperthyroidism and ophthalmopathy. Amplified regions were TCR beta CDR3 sequences from RNA transcripts. With the HTBI primer set, the TCR CDR3 went through a first round of RT-PCR. TCRdb processed the multiplex PCR reads anew with MiXCR; each CDR3 protein has one entry. The profile covers nearly 600,000 distinct CDR3 sequences, with approximately 15% appearing a single time and 5% to 7% taken by the ten largest. Specimen: blood. The receptors were sampled from a woman in her 30s with Graves' hyperthyroidism that later progressed to Graves' ophthalmopathy.

The gene calls are TRBV19 and TRBJ1-1; D perhaps matches TRBD1 (6 bases). V was shortened by 1 base and J by 3 bases, with 12 bases between the two germline ends. Looked up from germline, CDR1 is LNHDA and CDR2 is SQIVND (reference sequence). This CDR3 region has 15 residues. The CDR3 nucleotides read TGTGCCAGTAGTATAGTTCAGGGGAGGGACACTGAAGCTTTCTTT. Its protein product is CASSIVQGRDTEAFF.

V usage is TRBV20-1 and J usage is TRBJ2-3, with 7 bases lining up with TRBD1. This CDR3 is 11 amino acids long. V shed 7 bases, J shed 8 bases, and the junction held 6 bases outside the gene matches. CDR1 and CDR2 (germline): DFQATT, SNEGSKA (reference sequence). The CDR3 here is CSGGQYGTQYF. As DNA, the CDR3 is TGCAGTGGGGGACAGTACGGTACGCAGTATTTT.

This clonotype was seen many times. The chain has TRBV9 and TRBJ1-4; TRBD1 matches at 10 bases. This CDR3 has 15 residues. The germline V gene has CDR1 SGDLS and CDR2 YYNGEE. Unmatched junction bases numbered 4, after V lost 0 bases and J lost 8 bases. The DNA for the CDR3 is TGTGCCAGCAGCGTAGGACAGGGGGCCGCCGAAAAACTGTTTTTT. It encodes CASSVGQGAAEKLFF.

Note on this clonotype: This could be a read error, since a much larger clone is one nucleotide away. V usage is TRBV5-1 and J usage is TRBJ1-4, with D hard to call. This CDR3 is 14 amino acids long. Germline values: CDR1 SGHRS, CDR2 YFSETQ. The CDR3 coding sequence is TGCACCAGCAGCTTGGTGGCTGCTGGAGAAAAACTGTTTTTT. This sequence encodes CTSSLVAAGEKLFF.

This clonotype was recorded at least ten times. Here the CDR3 reads CASRPLAGEDTGELFF. DNA of the CDR3: TGTGCCAGCAGGCCACTAGCGGGAGAGGATACCGGGGAGCTGTTTTTT. The chain employs TRBV2 and TRBJ2-2; TRBD2 aligns across 11 bases. The CDR3 runs to 16 residues. Germline V gene data show CDR1 as SNHLY and CDR2 as FYNNEI. V was pared by 6 bases and J by 5 bases, with 8 bases of the junction left unmatched.

This clonotype was recorded at least ten times. The J gene is TRBJ1-6, the V gene TRBV30; 8 bases fit TRBD1. The CDR3 runs 12 residues. Germline loops: CDR1 GTSNPN, CDR2 SVGIG (reference sequence). The CDR3 loop reads CAITDRDSPLHF. In nucleotides, the CDR3 is TGTGCAATTACGGACAGGGATTCACCCCTCCACTTT.

The sample holds many counts of this clonotype. The genes are TRBV6-2 or TRBV6-3 and TRBJ1-2, with D possibly matching TRBD1 (6 bases). V shed 4 bases and J shed 8 bases, with 17 bases lying between them. The CDR3 contains 14 residues. Germline lookup yields CDR1 MNHEY and CDR2 SVGEGT. The CDR3 here is CASSSYGTLGGYTF. The DNA for the CDR3 is TGTGCCAGCAGTTCATACGGGACACTTGGAGGCTACACCTTC.

This clonotype was observed a few times. The V and J genes are TRBV5-1 and TRBJ2-1; 9 nucleotides align to TRBD1. V lost 6 bases, J lost 7 bases, and 17 bases stayed unmatched. Germline assignment: CDR1 SGHRS and CDR2 YFSETQ. The CDR3 extends over 17 amino acids. CDR3 region: CASTTFDDRGTVNEQFF. CDR3 DNA sequence: TGCGCCAGCACGACCTTTGACGACAGGGGGACCGTTAATGAGCAGTTCTTC.

This clonotype was recorded many times. CDR3 loop: CATSRDHLAAQETQYF. The CDR3 DNA sequence: TGTGCCACCAGCAGAGATCATCTAGCGGCCCAAGAGACCCAGTACTTC. V and J are TRBV15 and TRBJ2-5; 7 bases agree with TRBD2. CDR1 LNHNV and CDR2 YYDKDF come from the germline V gene (reference sequence). The V and J ends lost 0 bases and 1 base, in that order; junction bases with no gene match: 5. The CDR3 loop spans 16 amino acids.